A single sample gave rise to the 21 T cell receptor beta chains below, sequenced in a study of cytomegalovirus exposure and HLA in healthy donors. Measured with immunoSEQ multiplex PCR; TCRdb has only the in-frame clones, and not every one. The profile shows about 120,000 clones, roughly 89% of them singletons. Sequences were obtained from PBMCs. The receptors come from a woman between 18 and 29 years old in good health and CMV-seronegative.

This CDR3 reads CAFNRDRGGYTF. For the CDR3, the DNA is TGTGCCTTTAACCGGGACAGGGGCGGCTACACCTTC. The chain has TRBV30 and TRBJ1-2, with 10 bases that match TRBD1. The CDR3 extends over 12 amino acids. Trimming cost V 7 bases and J 8 bases; bases outside gene matches: 7. Germline V CDR1 and CDR2: GTSNPN, SVGIG (reference sequence).

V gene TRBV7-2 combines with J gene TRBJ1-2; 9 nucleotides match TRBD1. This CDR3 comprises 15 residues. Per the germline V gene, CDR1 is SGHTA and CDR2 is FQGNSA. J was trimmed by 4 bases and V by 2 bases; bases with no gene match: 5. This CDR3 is CASSLMTGGSYGYTF. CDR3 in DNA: TGTGCCAGCAGCTTAATGACAGGGGGGTCCTATGGCTACACCTTC.

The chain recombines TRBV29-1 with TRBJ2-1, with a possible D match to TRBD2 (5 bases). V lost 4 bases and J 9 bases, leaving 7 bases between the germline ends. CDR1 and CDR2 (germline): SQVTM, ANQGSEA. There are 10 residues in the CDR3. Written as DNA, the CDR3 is TGCAGCGTTGCGAGCGGTGAGCAGTTCTTC. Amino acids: CSVASGEQFF.

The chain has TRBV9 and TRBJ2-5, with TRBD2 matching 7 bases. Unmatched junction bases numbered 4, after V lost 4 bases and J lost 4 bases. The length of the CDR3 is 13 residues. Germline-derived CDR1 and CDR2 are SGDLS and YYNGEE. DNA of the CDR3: TGTGCCAGCAGCCCCGGGGGGTTAGAGACCCAGTACTTC. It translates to CASSPGGLETQYF. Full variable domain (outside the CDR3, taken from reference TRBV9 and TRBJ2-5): DSGVTQTPKHLITATGQRVTLRCSPRSGDLSVYWYQQSLDQGLQFLIQYYNGEERAKGNILERFSAQQFPDLHSELNLSSLELGDSALYFCASSPGGLETQYFGPGTRLLVL.

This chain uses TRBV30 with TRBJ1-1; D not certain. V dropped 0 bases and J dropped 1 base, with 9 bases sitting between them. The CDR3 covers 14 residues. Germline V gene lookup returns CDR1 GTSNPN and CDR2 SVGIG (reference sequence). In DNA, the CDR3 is TGTGCCTGGAGTGTACGAGGGTCGAACACTGAAGCTTTCTTT. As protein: CAWSVRGSNTEAFF.

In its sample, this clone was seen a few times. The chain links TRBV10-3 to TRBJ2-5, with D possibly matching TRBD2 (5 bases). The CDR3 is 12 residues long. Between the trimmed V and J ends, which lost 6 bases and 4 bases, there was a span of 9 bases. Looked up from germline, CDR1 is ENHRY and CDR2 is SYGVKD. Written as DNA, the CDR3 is TGTGCCATCAGCGGAGAGGGAGAGACCCAGTACTTC. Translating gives CAISGEGETQYF.

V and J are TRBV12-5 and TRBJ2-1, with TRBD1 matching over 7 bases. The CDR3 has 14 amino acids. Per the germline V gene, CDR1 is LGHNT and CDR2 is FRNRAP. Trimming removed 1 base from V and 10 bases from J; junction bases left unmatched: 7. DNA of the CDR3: TGTGCTAGTGGTTTGGGAACAGGGGACCGGGAGCAGTTCTTC. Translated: CASGLGTGDREQFF. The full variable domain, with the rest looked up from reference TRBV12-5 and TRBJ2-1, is DARVTQTPRHKVTEMGQEVTMRCQPILGHNTVFWYRQTMMQGLELLAYFRNRAPLDDSGMPKDRFSAEMPDATLATLKIQPSEPRDSAVYFCASGLGTGDREQFFGPGTRLTVL.

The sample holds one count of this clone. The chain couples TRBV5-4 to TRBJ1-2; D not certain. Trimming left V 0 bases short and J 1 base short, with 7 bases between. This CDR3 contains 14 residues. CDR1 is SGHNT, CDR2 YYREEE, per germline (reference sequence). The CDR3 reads CASSLDPVNYGYTF. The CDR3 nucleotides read TGTGCCAGCAGCTTGGATCCAGTTAACTATGGCTACACCTTC.

The CDR3 is CASSPQGRTQETQYF. The DNA of the CDR3 is TGTGCCAGCAGCCCCCAGGGAAGGACGCAAGAGACCCAGTACTTC. The chain links TRBV28 to TRBJ2-5; the D gene is possibly TRBD1 (5 bases). CDR3 length equals 15 residues. Germline CDR1 reads MDHEN; CDR2 reads SYDVKM. V was trimmed by 6 bases and J by 2 bases, leaving 16 bases between them.

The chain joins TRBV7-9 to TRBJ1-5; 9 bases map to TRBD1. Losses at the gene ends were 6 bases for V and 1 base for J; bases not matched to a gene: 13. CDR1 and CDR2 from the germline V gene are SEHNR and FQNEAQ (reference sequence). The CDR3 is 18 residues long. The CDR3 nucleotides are TGTGCCAGCAGTCATCCCCGGGGGGACAGGGAGAGCAATCAGCCCCAGCATTTT. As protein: CASSHPRGDRESNQPQHF.

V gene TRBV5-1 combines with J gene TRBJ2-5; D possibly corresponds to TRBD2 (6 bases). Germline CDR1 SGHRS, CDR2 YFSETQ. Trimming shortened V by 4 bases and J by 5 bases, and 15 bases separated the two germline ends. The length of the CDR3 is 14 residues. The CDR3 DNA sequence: TGCGCCAGCAGCGCCCAGGGAGGCGGGGAGACCCAGTACTTC. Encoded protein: CASSAQGGGETQYF.

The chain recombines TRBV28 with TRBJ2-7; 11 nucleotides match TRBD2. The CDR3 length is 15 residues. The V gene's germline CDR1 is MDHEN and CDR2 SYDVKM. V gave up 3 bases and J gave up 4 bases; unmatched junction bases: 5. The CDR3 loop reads CASSFTSSGRYEQYF. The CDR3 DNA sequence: TGTGCCAGCAGTTTTACGTCTAGCGGGAGGTACGAGCAGTACTTC.

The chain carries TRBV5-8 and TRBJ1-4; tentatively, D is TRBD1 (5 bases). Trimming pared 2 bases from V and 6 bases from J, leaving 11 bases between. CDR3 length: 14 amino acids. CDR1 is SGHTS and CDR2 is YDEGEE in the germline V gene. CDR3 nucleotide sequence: TGTGCCAGCAGCTTACAGGCGAGAGATGAAAAACTGTTTTTT. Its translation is CASSLQARDEKLFF.

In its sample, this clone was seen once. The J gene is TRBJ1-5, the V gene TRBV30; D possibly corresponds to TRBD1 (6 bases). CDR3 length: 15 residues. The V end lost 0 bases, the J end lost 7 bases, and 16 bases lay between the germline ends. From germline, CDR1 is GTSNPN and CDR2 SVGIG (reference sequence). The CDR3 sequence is CAWSVLWGGDQPQHF. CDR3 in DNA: TGTGCCTGGAGTGTACTTTGGGGGGGCGACCAGCCCCAGCATTTT.

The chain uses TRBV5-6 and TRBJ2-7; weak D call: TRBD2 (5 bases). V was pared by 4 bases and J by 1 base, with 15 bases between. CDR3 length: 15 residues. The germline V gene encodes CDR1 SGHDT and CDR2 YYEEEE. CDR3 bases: TGTGCCAGCAGCGAATACGGGGTTAGGTCCTACGAGCAGTACTTC. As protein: CASSEYGVRSYEQYF. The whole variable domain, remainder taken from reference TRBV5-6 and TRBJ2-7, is DAGVTQSPTHLIKTRGQQVTLRCSPKSGHDTVSWYQQALGQGPQFIFQYYEEEERQRGNFPDRFSGHQFPNYSSELNVNALLLGDSALYLCASSEYGVRSYEQYFGPGTRLTVT.

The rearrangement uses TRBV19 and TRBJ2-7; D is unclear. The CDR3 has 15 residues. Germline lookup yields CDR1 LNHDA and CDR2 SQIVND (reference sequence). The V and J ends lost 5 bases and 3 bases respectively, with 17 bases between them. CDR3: CASSVSAGSYYEQYF. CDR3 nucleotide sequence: TGTGCCAGTAGTGTATCGGCAGGCTCTTACTACGAGCAGTACTTC.

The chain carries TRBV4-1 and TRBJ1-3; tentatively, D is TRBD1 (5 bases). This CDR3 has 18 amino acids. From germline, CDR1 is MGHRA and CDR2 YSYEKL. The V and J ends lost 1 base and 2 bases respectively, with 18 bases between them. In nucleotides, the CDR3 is TGCGCCAGCAGCCAAGTGGGGGGAAGAAGGAGGACTGGAAACACCATATATTTT. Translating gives CASSQVGGRRRTGNTIYF.

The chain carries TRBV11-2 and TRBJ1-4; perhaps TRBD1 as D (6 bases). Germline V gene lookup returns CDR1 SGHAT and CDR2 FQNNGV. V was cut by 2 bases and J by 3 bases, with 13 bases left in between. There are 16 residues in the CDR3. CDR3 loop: CASSLRGAAANEKLFF. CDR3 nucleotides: TGTGCCAGCAGCTTACGGGGGGCGGCAGCTAATGAAAAACTGTTTTTT.

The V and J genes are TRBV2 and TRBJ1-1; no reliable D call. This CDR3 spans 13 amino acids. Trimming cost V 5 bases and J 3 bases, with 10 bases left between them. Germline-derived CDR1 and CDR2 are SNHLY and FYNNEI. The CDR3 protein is CASSILADTEAFF. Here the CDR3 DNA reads TGTGCCAGCAGTATTCTGGCAGACACTGAAGCTTTCTTT.

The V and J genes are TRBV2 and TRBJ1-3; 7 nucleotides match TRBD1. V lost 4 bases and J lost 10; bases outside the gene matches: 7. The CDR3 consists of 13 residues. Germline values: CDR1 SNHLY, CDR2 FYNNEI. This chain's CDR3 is CASSGDSKSTIYF. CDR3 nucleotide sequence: TGTGCCAGCAGTGGGGACAGCAAAAGTACCATATATTTT. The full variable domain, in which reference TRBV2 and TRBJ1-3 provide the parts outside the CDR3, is EPEVTQTPSHQVTQMGQEVILRCVPISNHLYFYWYRQILGQKVEFLVSFYNNEISEKSEIFDDQFSVERPDGSNFTLKIRSTKLEDSAMYFCASSGDSKSTIYFGEGSWLTVV.

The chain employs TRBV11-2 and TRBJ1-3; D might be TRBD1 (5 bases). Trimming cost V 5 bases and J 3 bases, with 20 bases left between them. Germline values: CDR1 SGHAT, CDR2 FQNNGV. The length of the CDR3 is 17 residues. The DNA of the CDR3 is TGTGCCAGCAGCCCCATTCGTGGGCAGGGAGGTGGAAACACCATATATTTT. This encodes CASSPIRGQGGGNTIYF. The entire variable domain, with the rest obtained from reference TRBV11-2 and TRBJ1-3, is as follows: EAGVAQSPRYKIIEKRQSVAFWCNPISGHATLYWYQQILGQGPKLLIQFQNNGVVDDSQLPKDRFSAERLKGVDSTLKIQPAKLEDSAVYLCASSPIRGQGGGNTIYFGEGSWLTVV.